The 16 T cell receptor beta chains reported below all come from one sample, sequenced in a study of T cell clones after liver transplantation. Clones were sequenced by immunoSEQ multiplex PCR, and TCRdb holds only the in-frame ones, with some missing. The sample has about 18,000 clones; 75% to 90% are singletons. Specimen: CD8+ T cells from blood, collected before liver transplant. All receptors derive from a human donor who received a liver transplant.

V gene TRBV28 combines with J gene TRBJ1-2; TRBD1 might be the D (5 bases). Trimming took 0 bases from V and 0 from J, leaving 8 bases between them. Germline loops: CDR1 MDHEN, CDR2 SYDVKM. The CDR3 sequence is 15 residues long. As DNA, the CDR3 is TGTGCCAGCAGTTTATGGACAGAAGCTAACTATGGCTACACCTTC. This encodes CASSLWTEANYGYTF.

This chain connects TRBV5-4 to TRBJ2-5, with D possibly TRBD2 on 6 matching bases. CDR1 and CDR2 from the germline V gene are SGHNT and YYREEE (reference sequence). The CDR3 runs to 14 residues. Trimming cost V 5 bases and J 5 bases, with 16 bases left between them. The DNA of the CDR3 is TGTGCCAGCAGAATGGGACTGGGGAATGAGACCCAGTACTTC. Translated, it gives CASRMGLGNETQYF.

Only a few counts were recorded for this clone. The chain employs TRBV5-1 and TRBJ2-5; tentative D call: TRBD2 (5 bases). In germline, CDR1 is SGHRS, CDR2 YFSETQ. V was shortened by 1 base and J by 4 bases, with 5 bases between the two germline ends. This CDR3 comprises 12 residues. In DNA form, the CDR3 reads TGCGCCAGCAGCTTGCGGGGAGAGACCCAGTACTTC. Protein: CASSLRGETQYF.

In its sample, this clone was seen a few times. V gene TRBV28 combines with J gene TRBJ1-4; no reliable D call. The germline V gene encodes CDR1 MDHEN and CDR2 SYDVKM. The CDR3 totals 13 residues. The ends were cut back, 8 bases at V and 8 bases at J, with 15 bases in the middle. The CDR3 loop reads CASRIWDREKLFF. CDR3 coding DNA: TGTGCCAGCCGTATTTGGGATCGAGAAAAACTGTTTTTT. Complete variable domain (other parts from reference TRBV28 and TRBJ1-4): DVKVTQSSRYLVKRTGEKVFLECVQDMDHENMFWYRQDPGLGLRLIYFSYDVKMKEKGDIPEGYSVSREKKERFSLILESASTNQTSMYLCASRIWDREKLFFGSGTQLSVL.

The chain carries TRBV28 and TRBJ1-3; 8 nucleotides agree with TRBD1. Trimming removed 2 bases from V and 1 base from J; junction bases left unmatched: 10. Germline V lookup: CDR1 MDHEN, CDR2 SYDVKM. The CDR3 is 18 residues long. The CDR3 DNA reads as TGTGCCAGCAGTTTACAGCCGGCAGGGGGCAGATCTGGAAACACCATATATTTT. Its translation is CASSLQPAGGRSGNTIYF.

V gene TRBV28 combines with J gene TRBJ2-7, with 9 nucleotides matching TRBD2. Trimming removed 2 bases from V and 4 bases from J; junction bases left unmatched: 6. The CDR3 consists of 15 residues. The germline CDR1 and CDR2 sequences are MDHEN and SYDVKM. The CDR3 is CASSLVVAGEYEQYF. Written as DNA, the CDR3 is TGTGCCAGCAGTTTAGTCGTAGCGGGGGAATACGAGCAGTACTTC.

V and J are TRBV4-1 and TRBJ2-5, with 8 positions matching TRBD2. The CDR3 has 15 residues. The J segment lost 5 bases and the V segment lost 6 bases, leaving 11 bases of the junction unmatched. Germline CDR1 is MGHRA and CDR2 is YSYEKL. The CDR3 bases are TGCGCCAGCAGTCTTCTAGCGGGCGACGGGGAGACCCAGTACTTC. Translated, it gives CASSLLAGDGETQYF.

The chain uses TRBV5-4 and TRBJ2-7, with 7 bases lining up with TRBD2. The CDR3 is made up of 15 amino acids. Per the germline V gene, CDR1 is SGHNT and CDR2 is YYREEE (reference sequence). Trimming took 2 bases from V and 2 from J; bases not matched to a gene: 7. CDR3 coding DNA: TGTGCCAGCAGCTTCGGGGCTAGCGGCCCCTACGAGCAGTACTTC. Its translation is CASSFGASGPYEQYF.

Only one count was recorded for this clone. V and J are TRBV7-6 and TRBJ2-5, with 8 bases that match TRBD1. Germline V lookup: CDR1 SGHVS, CDR2 FNYEAQ. The CDR3 loop spans 16 amino acids. V shed 4 bases and J 5 bases; nucleotides not matched to a gene: 12. The CDR3 sequence: CASSSTGGQFAETQYF. Here the CDR3 DNA reads TGTGCCAGCAGCTCAACAGGGGGTCAATTCGCGGAGACCCAGTACTTC.

J is TRBJ2-3 and V is TRBV27; D uncertain. The CDR3 loop spans 11 amino acids. The germline V gene has CDR1 MNHEY and CDR2 SMNVEV (reference sequence). With 3 bases removed from V and 6 bases from J, the gap between germline ends came to 4 bases. The CDR3 sequence: CASSFGDTQYF. CDR3 nucleotides: TGTGCCAGCAGTTTTGGGGATACGCAGTATTTT.

CDR3 sequence (DNA): TGTGCCAGCAGCCTTGGGGGGAGCTCCTACGAGCAGTACTTC. Translation: CASSLGGSSYEQYF. This chain links TRBV9 with TRBJ2-7, with D maybe TRBD2 (6 bases). The germline V gene has CDR1 SGDLS and CDR2 YYNGEE. The CDR3 contains 14 residues. V lost 4 bases to trimming and J lost 0 bases, with 11 bases between them.

This sequence joins TRBV28 and TRBJ2-3; weak D call: TRBD2 (5 bases). V was clipped by 3 bases and J by 4 bases, with 14 bases between them. From germline, CDR1 is MDHEN and CDR2 SYDVKM. CDR3 size: 15 residues. CDR3 nucleotides: TGTGCCAGCAGTTTCTCGGCTAGCCCACCAGATACGCAGTATTTT. Encoded protein: CASSFSASPPDTQYF.

This chain joins TRBV2 and TRBJ1-2; perhaps TRBD1 as D (6 bases). Per germline, CDR1 SNHLY and CDR2 FYNNEI. The ends were cut back, 1 base at V and 5 bases at J, with 8 bases in the middle. CDR3 size: 13 residues. CDR3 protein: CASSEGGPYGYTF. The DNA for the CDR3 is TGTGCCAGCAGTGAAGGGGGGCCGTATGGCTACACCTTC.

The rearrangement joins TRBV6-5 to TRBJ2-7, with D tentatively TRBD1 (5 bases). This CDR3 has 12 amino acids. Trimming pared 6 bases from V and 4 bases from J, leaving 10 bases between. Germline CDR1 MNHEY, CDR2 SVGAGI. DNA for the CDR3: TGTGCCAGCAGCCATCAGGGTTACGAGCAGTACTTC. Its translation: CASSHQGYEQYF.

The gene calls are TRBV30 and TRBJ1-1; unclear D gene. The CDR3 consists of 12 residues. Trimming took off 2 bases at V and 1 base at J, with 5 bases between the two ends. Germline V gene data show CDR1 as GTSNPN and CDR2 as SVGIG (reference sequence). The CDR3 is CAWSPGNTEAFF. As DNA, the CDR3 is TGTGCCTGGAGTCCGGGGAACACTGAAGCTTTCTTT.

This chain joins TRBV29-1 and TRBJ1-2; D is undetermined. The CDR3 consists of 20 residues. Trimming took off 4 bases at V and 8 bases at J, with 38 bases between the two ends. Germline V gives CDR1 SQVTM, CDR2 ANQGSEA. DNA of the CDR3: TGCAGCGTTGCACCCCCTTCTCTGGGAGGGAAGGAGTTACTCGCCTGGGGCTACACCTTC. This gives the protein CSVAPPSLGGKELLAWGYTF.